These 13 T cell receptor beta chains share one sample of origin, sequenced in a study of blood T cell repertoires in COVID-19. Libraries were prepared by immunoSEQ multiplex PCR; TCRdb keeps only in-frame clonotypes and omits some of them. The data contain approximately 230,000 clones, 88% of them singletons. Sequencing used PBMCs or T cells enriched from blood (not recorded which). The receptors come from a woman aged 50 to 65 with acute COVID-19.

The chain has TRBV6-2 or TRBV6-3 and TRBJ2-5; TRBD2 matches 9 bases. Germline values: CDR1 MNHEY, CDR2 SVGEGT. This CDR3 has 16 amino acids. With 2 bases clipped from V and 5 bases from J, the junction kept 9 bases outside the gene matches. The DNA of the CDR3 is TGTGCCAGCAGTTACGAGACTAGCGGAGACGTGGAGACCCAGTACTTC. Protein sequence: CASSYETSGDVETQYF.

This chain joins TRBV5-1 and TRBJ2-5, with D possibly matching TRBD2 (6 bases). Germline V gives CDR1 SGHRS, CDR2 YFSETQ. This CDR3 has 17 amino acids. V shed 4 bases and J shed 2 bases, with 21 bases lying between them. CDR3 sequence: CASSPGTLKLGQETQYF. CDR3 coding DNA: TGCGCCAGCAGCCCTGGGACTCTTAAATTAGGGCAAGAGACCCAGTACTTC.

The sample holds a few counts of this clone. This chain connects TRBV10-3 to TRBJ2-2, with TRBD2 identical over 7 bases. Germline assignment: CDR1 ENHRY and CDR2 SYGVKD. The CDR3 totals 14 residues. After removal of 3 bases from V and 3 bases from J, the junction contained 1 base not matched to a gene. CDR3 DNA: TGTGCCATCAGTGACGCGGGAGACACCGGGGAGCTGTTTTTT. Translating it yields CAISDAGDTGELFF.

V is TRBV6-2 or TRBV6-3 and J is TRBJ1-2; 8 nucleotides line up with TRBD1. V lost 4 bases and J lost 4; bases outside the gene matches: 14. CDR1 and CDR2 (germline): MNHEY, SVGEGT. CDR3 length: 17 amino acids. The CDR3 region is CASSSALVDRGPYGYTF. Written as DNA, the CDR3 is TGTGCCAGCAGTTCGGCCCTTGTCGACAGGGGTCCCTATGGCTACACCTTC.

The rearrangement joins TRBV6-4 to TRBJ1-5; D not certain. The germline V gene encodes CDR1 MRHNA and CDR2 SNTAGT. CDR3 length: 13 residues. Deletions cut 6 bases from V and 7 bases from J, with 13 bases between. DNA for the CDR3: TGTGCCAGCAGCTCGGACGGGGTCCAGCCCCAGCATTTT. This codes for CASSSDGVQPQHF.

CDR3 sequence reads: CASSATGSTYEQYF. In DNA, the CDR3 is TGTGCCAGCAGCGCCACAGGGTCTACCTACGAGCAGTACTTC. The chain links TRBV13 to TRBJ2-7; D perhaps matches TRBD1 (6 bases). This CDR3 has 14 residues. Trimming cost V 5 bases and J 2 bases, with 13 bases left between them. Germline V gives CDR1 PRHDT, CDR2 FYEKMQ (reference sequence). Combining the CDR3 with reference TRBV13 and TRBJ2-7 gives the whole variable domain AAGVIQSPRHLIKEKRETATLKCYPIPRHDTVYWYQQGPGQDPQFLISFYEKMQSDKGSIPDRFSAQQFSDYHSELNMSSLELGDSALYFCASSATGSTYEQYFGPGTRLTVT.

This clone was seen only once. The chain recombines TRBV30 with TRBJ1-4; no firm D call. The CDR3 spans 13 residues. Germline values: CDR1 GTSNPN, CDR2 SVGIG (reference sequence). V was cut by 3 bases and J by 8 bases, with 13 bases left in between. CDR3 DNA: TGTGCCTGGAGCGCCCGGCCCAGGGAAAAACTGTTTTTT. Its translation: CAWSARPREKLFF.

This chain links TRBV27 with TRBJ2-7; 9 nucleotides line up with TRBD1. CDR1 is MNHEY and CDR2 is SMNVEV in the germline V gene (reference sequence). V shed 5 bases, J shed 6 bases, and the junction held 8 bases outside the gene matches. The CDR3 spans 14 residues. The CDR3 region is CASSRGQGKREQYF. The DNA of the CDR3 is TGTGCCAGCAGTAGGGGACAGGGTAAACGCGAGCAGTACTTC.

The chain combines TRBV28 with TRBJ1-6, with 10 bases lining up with TRBD1. The CDR3 is 15 residues long. V lost 6 bases and J lost 4; bases outside the gene matches: 3. CDR1 is MDHEN, CDR2 SYDVKM, per germline. CDR3 region: CASSPGQGYNSPLHF. CDR3 sequence (DNA): TGTGCCAGCAGCCCGGGACAGGGGTATAATTCACCCCTCCACTTT. Using reference TRBV28 and TRBJ1-6 for the parts outside the CDR3, the full variable domain is DVKVTQSSRYLVKRTGEKVFLECVQDMDHENMFWYRQDPGLGLRLIYFSYDVKMKEKGDIPEGYSVSREKKERFSLILESASTNQTSMYLCASSPGQGYNSPLHFGNGTRLTVT.

The chain uses TRBV19 and TRBJ1-5; 8 bases map to TRBD1. Germline V gene data show CDR1 as LNHDA and CDR2 as SQIVND (reference sequence). CDR3 length: 16 amino acids. J was trimmed by 4 bases and V by 1 base; bases with no gene match: 6. CDR3 sequence (DNA): TGTGCCAGTAGTATAGCTGACAGGGGAAGAAATCAGCCCCAGCATTTT. It is translated as CASSIADRGRNQPQHF.

The chain recombines TRBV28 with TRBJ2-7, with D possibly matching TRBD1 (6 bases). This CDR3 has 16 amino acids. The V end was cut by 4 bases, the J end by 3 bases, with 19 bases between. Looked up from germline, CDR1 is MDHEN and CDR2 is SYDVKM. The CDR3, as DNA: TGTGCCAGCAGTTCCCCGGGGACCGCAGGGGACTACGAGCAGTACTTC. This codes for CASSSPGTAGDYEQYF.

This chain connects TRBV7-3 to TRBJ2-1; TRBD2 might be the D (5 bases). This CDR3 has 14 amino acids. Germline V gene lookup returns CDR1 SGHTA and CDR2 FQGTGA. V lost 5 bases, J lost 0 bases, and 8 bases lay in between. The CDR3 protein is CASSLADSYNEQFF. In DNA, the CDR3 is TGTGCCAGCAGCCTAGCTGACTCCTACAATGAGCAGTTCTTC.

The chain uses TRBV5-1 and TRBJ1-4; 7 nucleotides match TRBD1. This CDR3 has 15 residues. Germline V gives CDR1 SGHRS, CDR2 YFSETQ. J was trimmed by 8 bases and V by 1 base; bases with no gene match: 8. CDR3 sequence (DNA): TGCGCCAGCAGCTTGTTTGGGGAAGGGGGCGAAAAACTGTTTTTT. Translated: CASSLFGEGGEKLFF.